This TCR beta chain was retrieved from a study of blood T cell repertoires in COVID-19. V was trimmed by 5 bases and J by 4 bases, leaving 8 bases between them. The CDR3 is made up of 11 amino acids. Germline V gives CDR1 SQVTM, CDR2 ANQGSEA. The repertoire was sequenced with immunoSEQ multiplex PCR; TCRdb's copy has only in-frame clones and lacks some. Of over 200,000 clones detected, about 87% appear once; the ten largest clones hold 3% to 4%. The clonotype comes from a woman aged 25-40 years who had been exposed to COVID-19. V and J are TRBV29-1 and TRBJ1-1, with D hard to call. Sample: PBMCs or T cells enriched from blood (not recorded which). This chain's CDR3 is CSVSPTTEAFF. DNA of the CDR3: TGCAGCGTTTCCCCTACCACTGAAGCTTTCTTT.